Below are 10 T cell receptor beta chains sequenced from a single sample in a study of T cell repertoires in aging, cancer and after chemotherapy. Multiplex touch-down PCR with TRB-A/B primers amplified rearranged V-D-J TRB sequences. TCRdb re-called the multiplex PCR reads through MiXCR, storing one row per CDR3 protein. The table has just over 4,500 distinct CDR3 sequences, 21% seen once. Amplification of TCR beta used genomic DNA extracted from peripheral blood. The source material was blood. Receptors originate from a human donor with a blood cancer.

In this sample, this clonotype is medium-sized. The rearrangement joins TRBV18 to TRBJ2-2; possibly TRBD1 or TRBD2 for D (6 bases each). The CDR3 contains 15 residues. Trimming took off 1 base at V and 7 bases at J, with 13 bases between the two ends. CDR1 and CDR2 from the germline V gene are KGHSH and LQKENI. The CDR3 bases are TGTGCCAGCTCACCACGTCTGGAGGGGGACGGGGAGCTGTTTTTT. Amino acids: CASSPRLEGDGELFF.

By sample share, this clonotype is large. The genes are TRBV29-1 and TRBJ2-5; the match to TRBD1 covers 7 bases. CDR1 and CDR2 from the germline V gene are SQVTM and ANQGSEA. The V gene end was trimmed by 6 bases and the J gene end by 1 base; junction bases not matched to a gene: 5. The CDR3 spans 13 residues. In DNA, the CDR3 is TGCAGCGTGGGAAGGGACAGCCAAGAGACCCAGTACTTC. As protein: CSVGRDSQETQYF.

This clonotype is medium-sized by share. The rearrangement uses TRBV6-1 and TRBJ1-2; D may be TRBD1 (5 bases). Germline CDR1 is MNHNS and CDR2 is SASEGT. The CDR3 runs 15 residues. Deletions cut 4 bases from V and 3 bases from J, with 15 bases between. CDR3 in DNA: TGTGCCAGCAGTGGGATTGTTCAGGGAGACTATGGCTACACCTTC. Translation: CASSGIVQGDYGYTF.

This clonotype has just a few counts. This sequence joins TRBV10-2 and TRBJ2-7, with TRBD1 matching over 10 bases. CDR1 and CDR2 from the germline V gene are WSHSY and SAAADI. Trimming cost V 9 bases and J 4 bases; bases outside gene matches: 9. This CDR3 comprises 14 residues. CDR3 nucleotide sequence: TGCGCCAGTCGTTCGGGACAGGGGACGTACGAGCAGTACTTC. Translating gives CASRSGQGTYEQYF.

For the CDR3, the DNA is TGTGCCAGCAGCGTAGCTGCGGGGGGCTACACAGATACGCAGTATTTT. Amino acids: CASSVAAGGYTDTQYF. This chain joins TRBV9 and TRBJ2-3; 8 bases are a match to TRBD2. V shed 0 bases and J 2 bases; nucleotides not matched to a gene: 5. The V gene's germline CDR1 is SGDLS and CDR2 YYNGEE. This CDR3 contains 16 residues.

Concerning this clonotype: A read error may be the cause here, since a much bigger clone is one base away. It is likely a read error, because the conserved phenylalanine at the end of the CDR3 is missing. This chain uses TRBV5-5 with TRBJ2-5; D is perhaps TRBD2 (5 bases). The germline V and J ends were trimmed by 0 bases and 5 bases, with 8 bases remaining between them. Germline-derived CDR1 and CDR2 are SGHKS and YYEKEE (reference sequence). This CDR3 region has 13 residues. Here the CDR3 reads CASSLVGEETQYS. As DNA, the CDR3 is TGTGCCAGCAGCTTGGTGGGAGAGGAGACCCAGTACTCC.

The J gene is TRBJ2-7, the V gene TRBV11-2, with a weak D call TRBD2 (5 bases). Trimming stripped 5 bases from V and 2 bases from J, with 25 bases between. Germline lookup yields CDR1 SGHAT and CDR2 FQNNGV. The CDR3 covers 18 residues. The CDR3 DNA sequence: TGTGCCAGCAGCCCTATTGGCCGCCCGAAGGACTCTCCCTACGAGCAGTACTTC. Its translation: CASSPIGRPKDSPYEQYF. Full variable domain (remainder filled in from reference TRBV11-2 and TRBJ2-7): EAGVAQSPRYKIIEKRQSVAFWCNPISGHATLYWYQQILGQGPKLLIQFQNNGVVDDSQLPKDRFSAERLKGVDSTLKIQPAKLEDSAVYLCASSPIGRPKDSPYEQYFGPGTRLTVT.

This chain uses TRBV11-1 with TRBJ2-3, with D perhaps given as TRBD1 or TRBD2 (5 bases each). V was pared by 5 bases and J by 4 bases, with 13 bases between. From germline, CDR1 is SGHAT and CDR2 FQDESV (reference sequence). This CDR3 has 14 amino acids. The CDR3 spells CASSRKRGADTQYF. The CDR3 region has the DNA TGTGCCAGCAGCCGTAAAAGGGGAGCAGATACGCAGTATTTT.

Worth noting for this clonotype: It may be a read error: a sequence one base away is much more abundant. This chain links TRBV6-5 with TRBJ1-4, with D possibly matching TRBD1 (5 bases). Germline-derived CDR1 and CDR2 are MNHEY and SVGAGI. The CDR3 loop spans 15 amino acids. For the CDR3, the DNA is TGTGCCAGAAGTTACCCCAGGGTGTCTAATGAAAAACTGTTTTTT. It translates to CARSYPRVSNEKLFF.

Within the sample, this clonotype is medium-sized. The rearrangement joins TRBV6-1 to TRBJ2-2; no clear D. The CDR3 extends over 13 amino acids. The V gene's germline CDR1 is MNHNS and CDR2 SASEGT. Trimming pared 6 bases from V and 1 base from J, leaving 6 bases between. The CDR3 sequence: CASSWGNTGELFF. The CDR3 DNA reads TGTGCCAGCAGCTGGGGGAACACCGGGGAGCTGTTTTTT.